The 27 T cell receptor beta chains given below trace back to one sample, sequenced in a study of blood T cells in healthy people across ages. PCR was performed a second time for about 7 to 11 cycles using a sample-barcoded 5' primer and a J-beta primer mix. TCRdb re-called the 5' RACE reads through MiXCR, storing one row per CDR3 protein. Among around 780,000 distinct CDR3 sequences listed, around 25% were seen once. The sample also formed part of further work on T cells of mothers and their children.

Sequenced material: blood. Receptors originate from a boy aged 5-17 years in good health.

The V call is TRBV5-4, the J call TRBJ2-2; possibly TRBD2 for D (7 bases). The CDR3 covers 16 residues. V lost 2 bases and J 4 bases, leaving 15 bases between the germline ends. Germline lookup yields CDR1 SGHNT and CDR2 YYREEE (reference sequence). The chain's CDR3 is CASSFLGGAITGELFF. The CDR3 nucleotides are TGTGCCAGCAGCTTTCTGGGGGGGGCGATCACCGGGGAGCTGTTTTTT.

This rearrangement joins TRBV20-1 to TRBJ1-3; D might be TRBD1 (6 bases). The V end lost 6 bases, the J end lost 0 bases, and 18 bases lay between the germline ends. The length of the CDR3 is 16 residues. The germline CDR1 and CDR2 sequences are DFQATT and SNEGSKA (reference sequence). The CDR3 sequence: CSAPRGTPSSGNTIYF. In nucleotides, the CDR3 is TGCAGTGCGCCCCGCGGGACACCGAGCTCTGGAAACACCATATATTTT.

This clonotype has ten or more counts. The gene calls are TRBV12-3 or TRBV12-4 and TRBJ1-2; D is ambiguous. Trimming pared 5 bases from V and 2 bases from J, leaving 9 bases between. CDR3 length equals 13 residues. The CDR3 sequence: CASSPTENYGYTF. In DNA, the CDR3 is TGTGCCAGCAGTCCAACAGAGAACTATGGCTACACCTTC.

The chain is built from TRBV5-1 and TRBJ2-3; 11 bases fit TRBD2. The trim removed 3 bases at V and 1 base at J, leaving 4 bases unmatched. This CDR3 has 16 amino acids. From germline, CDR1 is SGHRS and CDR2 YFSETQ. This CDR3 reads CASSWSGLAGTDTQYF. CDR3 nucleotides: TGCGCCAGCAGCTGGTCGGGACTAGCGGGCACAGATACGCAGTATTTT.

This clonotype was detected only a few times. This chain links TRBV5-6 with TRBJ2-7; 9 nucleotides line up with TRBD1. Germline values: CDR1 SGHDT, CDR2 YYEEEE. This CDR3 is 14 amino acids long. The V and J ends lost 4 bases and 3 bases, in that order; junction bases with no gene match: 5. Here the CDR3 reads CASSRWGQGYEQYF. DNA of the CDR3: TGTGCCAGCAGCCGATGGGGACAGGGCTACGAGCAGTACTTC. The variable domain in full, with the rest retrieved from reference TRBV5-6 and TRBJ2-7, is DAGVTQSPTHLIKTRGQQVTLRCSPKSGHDTVSWYQQALGQGPQFIFQYYEEEERQRGNFPDRFSGHQFPNYSSELNVNALLLGDSALYLCASSRWGQGYEQYFGPGTRLTVT.

The J gene is TRBJ2-2, the V gene TRBV30; D unclear. CDR1 GTSNPN and CDR2 SVGIG come from the germline V gene (reference sequence). The V end was cut by 3 bases, the J end by 3 bases, with 17 bases between. The CDR3 runs to 16 residues. CDR3 sequence: CAWRSVYEADTGELFF. The CDR3 DNA follows: TGTGCCTGGAGGTCAGTCTACGAGGCGGACACCGGGGAGCTGTTTTTT. Based on the CDR3 plus reference TRBV30 and TRBJ2-2, the full variable domain is SQTIHQWPATLVQPVGSPLSLECTVEGTSNPNLYWYRQAAGRGLQLLFYSVGIGQISSEVPQNLSASRPQDRQFILSSKKLLLSDSGFYLCAWRSVYEADTGELFFGEGSRLTVL.

The chain joins TRBV11-1 to TRBJ2-1, with D perhaps TRBD2 (5 bases). Germline CDR1 SGHAT, CDR2 FQDESV (reference sequence). CDR3 size: 11 residues. V lost 5 bases to trimming and J lost 12 bases, with 11 bases between them. This CDR3 reads CASSDGVLQFF. Here the CDR3 DNA reads TGTGCCAGCAGCGACGGGGTCTTGCAGTTCTTC.

The genes are TRBV10-3 and TRBJ1-2; unclear D gene. CDR1 is ENHRY and CDR2 is SYGVKD in the germline V gene. Trimming took 6 bases from V and 8 from J, leaving 16 bases between them. The CDR3 runs 13 residues. CDR3 residues: CAIRSSGRRGYTF. As DNA, the CDR3 is TGTGCCATCAGAAGTTCGGGCCGGCGGGGCTACACCTTC.

This clonotype was seen a handful of times. This chain connects TRBV3-1 to TRBJ2-7, with D possibly being TRBD1 or TRBD2 (6 bases each). Trimming left V 4 bases short and J 0 bases short, with 13 bases between. The germline CDR1 and CDR2 sequences are LGHDT and YNNKEL (reference sequence). CDR3 length: 15 residues. This CDR3 is CASSPLGGISYEQYF. In nucleotides, the CDR3 is TGTGCCAGCAGCCCCCTAGGGGGGATCTCCTACGAGCAGTACTTC.

This clonotype was picked up a small number of times. J is TRBJ1-1 and V is TRBV6-5; D unclear. This CDR3 spans 13 amino acids. Germline values: CDR1 MNHEY, CDR2 SVGAGI. Trimming pared 2 bases from V and 5 bases from J, leaving 9 bases between. The CDR3 nucleotides read TGTGCCAGCAGTTACGCGGGTCGGACTGAAGCTTTCTTT. Translation gives CASSYAGRTEAFF.

This clonotype was seen a handful of times. V is TRBV7-9 and J is TRBJ2-1, with 8 bases aligning to TRBD2. Looked up from germline, CDR1 is SEHNR and CDR2 is FQNEAQ (reference sequence). The trim removed 4 bases at V and 7 bases at J, leaving 9 bases unmatched. This CDR3 region has 15 residues. This CDR3 is CASSSPPGGRNEQFF. CDR3 DNA sequence: TGTGCCAGCAGCTCCCCCCCGGGGGGGCGGAATGAGCAGTTCTTC.

This chain joins TRBV25-1 and TRBJ2-7, with no clear D. The CDR3 sequence is 14 residues long. The V gene lost 2 bases and the J gene lost 5 bases, with 13 bases spanning the gap. Per the germline V gene, CDR1 is MGHDK and CDR2 is SYGVNS. The CDR3 here is CASSEGVGNNEQYF. The CDR3, as DNA: TGTGCCAGCAGTGAAGGGGTAGGGAACAACGAGCAGTACTTC.

The gene calls are TRBV20-1 and TRBJ2-7; unclear D gene. This CDR3 has 15 amino acids. Germline CDR1 and CDR2: DFQATT and SNEGSKA (reference sequence). Trimming stripped 0 bases from V and 1 base from J, with 13 bases between. CDR3 region: CSARDVVMGSYEQYF. CDR3 nucleotide sequence: TGCAGTGCTAGAGATGTAGTGATGGGGTCCTACGAGCAGTACTTC.

A note on this clonotype: Mismatch with germline at one junction end may stem from a read error. V and J are TRBV28 and TRBJ1-5; the D gene is possibly TRBD1 (6 bases). Germline loops: CDR1 MDHEN, CDR2 SYDVKM. The CDR3 extends over 18 amino acids. For the CDR3, the DNA is TGTGCCAGCAGTCTACAGGGCCTCTTAGCCCCTAGCAATCAGCCCCTGCATTTT. Translated: CASSLQGLLAPSNQPLHF.

The DNA for the CDR3 is TGTGCCAGCAGTAAAGGGACAGGGTGGTCCGGAAACACCATATATTTT. Amino acid sequence: CASSKGTGWSGNTIYF. V gene TRBV6-1 combines with J gene TRBJ1-3; TRBD1 matches at 9 bases. After removal of 5 bases from V and 4 bases from J, the junction contained 9 bases not matched to a gene. In germline, CDR1 is MNHNS, CDR2 SASEGT. The CDR3 loop spans 16 amino acids.

V gene TRBV5-1 combines with J gene TRBJ2-7; TRBD2 aligns across 8 bases. J gave up 5 bases and V 0 bases, and 7 bases lay outside the gene matches. This CDR3 is built from 15 residues. Per germline, CDR1 SGHRS and CDR2 YFSETQ. The CDR3 nucleotides are TGCGCCAGCAGCTTGGCGGGGGGGCCGGTCCACGAGCAGTACTTC. Protein: CASSLAGGPVHEQYF.

The CDR3 DNA follows: TGTGCCAGCACTCTCAAAGGGGGCGTCCTCTCTGGGGCCAACGTCCTGACTTTC. Amino acid sequence: CASTLKGGVLSGANVLTF. The chain recombines TRBV12-3 or TRBV12-4 with TRBJ2-6; 7 positions match TRBD1. After removal of 7 bases from V and 0 bases from J, the junction contained 12 bases not matched to a gene. The CDR3 consists of 18 residues.

V and J are TRBV20-1 and TRBJ2-5; 13 nucleotides line up with TRBD2. The J call may be mistaken, given a closer DNA end match to TRBJ2-7. Germline V gene data show CDR1 as DFQATT and CDR2 as SNEGSKA (reference sequence). The CDR3 has 16 amino acids. In DNA form, the CDR3 reads TGCAGTGCTAGAGAGGGGACTAGCGGGGTGGCAGGCGAGCAGTACTTC. Translation gives CSAREGTSGVAGEQYF.

This clonotype has just a few counts. V is TRBV5-4 and J is TRBJ2-5; D could derive from TRBD1 or TRBD2 (5 bases each). CDR1 and CDR2 (germline): SGHNT, YYREEE (reference sequence). V was shortened by 6 bases and J by 4 bases, with 16 bases between the two germline ends. The CDR3 runs 14 residues. The DNA for the CDR3 is TGTGCCAGCAACCTGGGGACGGACTTAGAGACCCAGTACTTC. The encoded protein is CASNLGTDLETQYF.

This clonotype was counted between two and nine times. V is TRBV12-3 or TRBV12-4 and J is TRBJ2-2; D possibly matches TRBD1 or TRBD2 (5 bases each). V was pared by 1 base and J by 2 bases, with 8 bases between. The CDR3 runs 15 residues. This CDR3 reads CASSLGGDNTGELFF. The CDR3 DNA is TGTGCCAGCAGTTTAGGTGGGGACAACACCGGGGAGCTGTTTTTT.

Only a few counts were recorded for this clonotype. The V call is TRBV7-9, the J call TRBJ1-1; D ambiguous. Trimming shortened V by 5 bases and J by 8 bases, and 12 bases separated the two germline ends. The CDR3 consists of 12 residues. Per germline, CDR1 SEHNR and CDR2 FQNEAQ (reference sequence). The CDR3 is CASSPAGREAFF. The CDR3 bases are TGTGCCAGCAGCCCAGCGGGTAGGGAAGCTTTCTTT.

A few counts support this clonotype. This CDR3 is CASSPTSTGGTGELFF. The CDR3 nucleotides are TGTGCCAGCTCACCTACCTCGACAGGGGGGACCGGGGAGCTGTTTTTT. The chain is built from TRBV18 and TRBJ2-2, with TRBD1 matching 9 bases. Per germline, CDR1 KGHSH and CDR2 LQKENI. The trim removed 3 bases at V and 5 bases at J, leaving 7 bases unmatched. The CDR3 extends over 16 amino acids.

The V call is TRBV9, the J call TRBJ1-6; D call uncertain. The germline gives CDR1 SGDLS, CDR2 YYNGEE. V lost 0 bases, J lost 7 bases, and 5 bases lay in between. CDR3 length: 13 amino acids. The CDR3 protein is CASSVVLNSPLHF. In DNA form, the CDR3 reads TGTGCCAGCAGCGTAGTATTGAATTCACCCCTCCACTTT.

This clonotype was detected a few times. This chain connects TRBV11-2 to TRBJ2-7; maybe TRBD1 (5 bases). Trimming left V 1 base short and J 6 bases short, with 10 bases between. The CDR3 runs to 13 residues. The germline gives CDR1 SGHAT, CDR2 FQNNGV. As DNA, the CDR3 is TGTGCCAGCAGCTTAGGGCAAAGGGGCGAGCAGTACTTC. Translating gives CASSLGQRGEQYF.

This clonotype showed up just a few times. The chain couples TRBV7-9 to TRBJ2-7; D is unclear. From germline, CDR1 is SEHNR and CDR2 FQNEAQ (reference sequence). V shed 7 bases and J shed 6 bases, with 16 bases lying between them. The CDR3 is 13 residues long. CDR3 sequence reads: CASKPAVYGEQYF. CDR3 nucleotides: TGTGCCAGCAAACCGGCGGTCTACGGCGAGCAGTACTTC.

The sample holds a few counts of this clonotype. This chain uses TRBV7-2 with TRBJ1-6, with a possible D match to TRBD1 (5 bases). The V gene's germline CDR1 is SGHTA and CDR2 FQGNSA. CDR3 length: 12 amino acids. Trimming left V 2 bases short and J 10 bases short, with 6 bases between. CDR3 nucleotides: TGTGCCAGCAGCTTATGGGGGTCACCCCTCCACTTT. This translates into CASSLWGSPLHF.

In this sample, this clonotype turned up a few times. This chain connects TRBV15 to TRBJ2-7; 8 bases are a match to TRBD1. V shed 5 bases and J 5 bases; nucleotides not matched to a gene: 14. Germline CDR1 reads LNHNV; CDR2 reads YYDKDF (reference sequence). The CDR3 has 16 amino acids. CDR3: CATSPQFRTGLHEQYF. DNA for the CDR3: TGTGCCACCAGCCCCCAGTTTCGGACAGGGCTACACGAGCAGTACTTC.